This T cell receptor beta chain was obtained from a study of post-analysis software for immune sequencing data. Study-level information: Included courses were relapsing-remitting and secondary progressive multiple sclerosis; progressive-relapsing multiple sclerosis was also included. The study's findings and limits: F measure grouped same-batch samples tightly together. Controls had lower frequencies than patients of a handful of TRBV segments, which included TRBV5-6, TRBV5-1 and TRBV20-1. Versus controls, multiple sclerosis patients showed significantly lower diversity (normalized Chao1).

The ends lost 4 bases at V and 9 bases at J; junction bases unmatched: 12. This CDR3 contains 15 residues. In germline, CDR1 is MNHEY, CDR2 SVGAGI. Details on this clonotype: Antigen specificity is unknown.

Incorporated into the TCR beta cDNA libraries were unique molecular identifiers, which served to reduce PCR and sequencing biases. With about 0.9 to 11 million T cells as the source, 450,000 to 600,000 cDNA molecules resulted. TCRdb passed the PCR reads through MiXCR, listing each CDR3 protein once. The sample records approximately 660,000 distinct CDR3 sequences, 59% being singletons. The material sequenced was blood. This rearrangement joins TRBV6-5 to TRBJ2-3, with 8 bases fitting TRBD1. The receptor comes from a girl aged 2-9 years with multiple sclerosis. CDR3 nucleotides: TGTGCCAGCAGTTCCCCCGGGGACAGGAGACGGACGCAGTATTTT. This codes for CASSSPGDRRRTQYF.